The rows below give T cell receptor beta chains drawn from one sample of a study of blood T cells in healthy people across ages. MiXCR, applied by TCRdb to the 5' RACE reads, yields one record per CDR3 protein. The repertoire includes about 1.6 million distinct CDR3 sequences, about 32% of them detected once, and approximately 10% sits in the top ten. Input material: blood. The receptors originated from a woman in her thirties in good health. CDR3s include the opening cysteine and the closing phenylalanine or tryptophan. A D gene is named only where the DNA matches it firmly. Clone size appears in some rows only: once, few, many, or a class for an expanded clone.

abundance: few
d_gene: TRBD1
v_gene: TRBV2
j_gene: TRBJ2-5
CDR3nt: TGTGCCAGCAGCCTCAACCGGGACAGGGAAGAGACCCAGTACTTC
CDR3aa: CASSLNRDREETQYF

abundance: -
d_gene: -
v_gene: TRBV4-1
j_gene: TRBJ2-5
CDR3nt: TGCGCCAGCAGTCACTTTTACCAAGAGACCCAGTACTTC
CDR3aa: CASSHFYQETQYF

abundance: few
d_gene: -
v_gene: TRBV7-9
j_gene: TRBJ2-7
CDR3nt: TGTGCCAGCAGCTCAATCCACGAGCAGTACTTC
CDR3aa: CASSSIHEQYF

abundance: -
d_gene: TRBD2
v_gene: TRBV7-9
j_gene: TRBJ2-3
CDR3nt: TGTGCCAGCAGCGCCACTAGCGGGAGAGGCACAGATACGCAGTATTTT
CDR3aa: CASSATSGRGTDTQYF

abundance: few
d_gene: -
v_gene: TRBV11-2
j_gene: TRBJ2-1
CDR3nt: TGTGCCAGCAGCGGGACATACCCCCCTGAGCAGTTCTTC
CDR3aa: CASSGTYPPEQFF

abundance: -
d_gene: TRBD1
v_gene: TRBV2
j_gene: TRBJ1-2
CDR3nt: TGTGCCAGCAGTTCCGGGACAGGGTTTTCAGTAGGCTACACCTTC
CDR3aa: CASSSGTGFSVGYTF

abundance: -
d_gene: TRBD2
v_gene: TRBV6-1
j_gene: TRBJ2-1
CDR3nt: TGTGCCAGCAGTGAAGTAGGTGTGATTGGTAGCGGGGGATCCTACAATGAGCAGTTCTTC
CDR3aa: CASSEVGVIGSGGSYNEQFF

abundance: -
d_gene: TRBD1
v_gene: TRBV27
j_gene: TRBJ2-3
CDR3nt: TGTGCCCGAATGGGACAGCACACAGATACGCAGTATTTT
CDR3aa: CARMGQHTDTQYF

abundance: -
d_gene: -
v_gene: TRBV4-1
j_gene: TRBJ2-1
CDR3nt: TGCGCCAGCAGCCAAGAGGCTAGCTCCTTCAATGAGCAGTTCTTC
CDR3aa: CASSQEASSFNEQFF

abundance: few
d_gene: -
v_gene: TRBV10-3
j_gene: TRBJ2-3
CDR3nt: TGTGCCATCAGTGAGCGCAGAGGCGATGGTACAGATGCGCAGTATTTT
CDR3aa: CAISERRGDGTDAQYF

abundance: many
d_gene: TRBD2
v_gene: TRBV7-3
j_gene: TRBJ2-5
CDR3nt: TGTGCCAGCACCGGGGGGGAGGTTGCAGAGACCCAGTACTTC
CDR3aa: CASTGGEVAETQYF

abundance: -
d_gene: -
v_gene: TRBV6-6
j_gene: TRBJ2-3
CDR3nt: TGTGCCCTGGGCTCACAACTCACAGATACGCAGTATTTT
CDR3aa: CALGSQLTDTQYF

abundance: -
d_gene: -
v_gene: TRBV5-1
j_gene: TRBJ2-2
CDR3nt: TGCGCCAGCAGCCCCACGGGGCTAGCGAACACCGGGGAGCTGTTTTTT
CDR3aa: CASSPTGLANTGELFF

abundance: -
d_gene: -
v_gene: TRBV5-1
j_gene: TRBJ1-5
CDR3nt: TGCGCCAGCAGCCTAACCGCAGGAAGCAATCAGCCCCAGCATTTT
CDR3aa: CASSLTAGSNQPQHF

abundance: once
d_gene: -
v_gene: TRBV21-1
j_gene: TRBJ2-7
CDR3nt: TGTGCCAGCAGCAAAAGGTCGAGCGGGAGTCCGGGGCACGAGCAGTACTTC
CDR3aa: CASSKRSSGSPGHEQYF

abundance: -
d_gene: -
v_gene: TRBV3-1
j_gene: TRBJ2-7
CDR3nt: TGTGCCAGCAGCCACTTCTCGGGGCCCTACGAGCAGTACTTC
CDR3aa: CASSHFSGPYEQYF

abundance: -
d_gene: -
v_gene: TRBV20-1
j_gene: TRBJ2-7
CDR3nt: TGCAGTGCCAGGGGATACGAGGCCTCCCTATCTTTCTCCTACGAGCAGTACTTC
CDR3aa: CSARGYEASLSFSYEQYF

abundance: -
d_gene: TRBD2
v_gene: TRBV7-3
j_gene: TRBJ2-3
CDR3nt: TGTGCCAGCAGCTTAACTGGGGGACTAGGGGCGCGTACGCAGTATTTT
CDR3aa: CASSLTGGLGARTQYF

abundance: few
d_gene: -
v_gene: TRBV4-1
j_gene: TRBJ1-2
CDR3nt: TGCGCCAGCAGCCCCTACGACGGCAGGGGTGACTATGGCGACACCTTC
CDR3aa: CASSPYDGRGDYGDTF

abundance: few
d_gene: TRBD1
v_gene: TRBV30
j_gene: TRBJ1-5
CDR3nt: TGTGCCTGGAGTCGGACAGGGGGCCAGCCCCAGCATTTT
CDR3aa: CAWSRTGGQPQHF

abundance: -
d_gene: -
v_gene: TRBV10-2
j_gene: TRBJ1-1
CDR3nt: TGCGCCAGCAGTATCGGGGGAACAGTGAACACTGAAGCTTTCTTT
CDR3aa: CASSIGGTVNTEAFF

abundance: -
d_gene: -
v_gene: TRBV3-1
j_gene: TRBJ2-7
CDR3nt: TGTGCCAGCAGCCAAGGGGGGACGCCTACCTACGAGCAGTACTTC
CDR3aa: CASSQGGTPTYEQYF

abundance: -
d_gene: -
v_gene: TRBV3-1
j_gene: TRBJ2-3
CDR3nt: TGTGCCAGCAGCCAAGAGTGGTGGAGCAGCGTCGATACGCAGTATTTT
CDR3aa: CASSQEWWSSVDTQYF

abundance: few
d_gene: -
v_gene: TRBV3-1
j_gene: TRBJ1-1
CDR3nt: TGTGCCAGCAGCCAAGCCTTAAAGAACACTGAAGCTTTCTTT
CDR3aa: CASSQALKNTEAFF

abundance: many
d_gene: -
v_gene: TRBV7-2
j_gene: TRBJ1-1
CDR3nt: TGTGCCAGCAGCTTCGCACTGAACACTGAAGCTTTCTTT
CDR3aa: CASSFALNTEAFF

abundance: -
d_gene: TRBD2
v_gene: TRBV30
j_gene: TRBJ2-7
CDR3nt: TGTGCCTGGAGTGTCCCGCGCGGGAGTAAATACGAGCAGTACTTC
CDR3aa: CAWSVPRGSKYEQYF

abundance: many
d_gene: TRBD1
v_gene: TRBV5-1
j_gene: TRBJ2-1
CDR3nt: TGTGCCAGCAGCTCTGGGACAGTCTACAATGAGCAGTTCTTC
CDR3aa: CASSSGTVYNEQFF

abundance: -
d_gene: TRBD1
v_gene: TRBV6-5
j_gene: TRBJ2-3
CDR3nt: TGTGCCAGTACACAGGGGTACACAGATACGCAGTATTTT
CDR3aa: CASTQGYTDTQYF

abundance: -
d_gene: -
v_gene: TRBV4-1
j_gene: TRBJ1-2
CDR3nt: TGCGCCAGCAGCCAGGAGAGGGGCCTCTTAGCAAGCCATGGCTACACCTTC
CDR3aa: CASSQERGLLASHGYTF

abundance: -
d_gene: -
v_gene: TRBV6-1
j_gene: TRBJ1-4
CDR3nt: TGTGCCAGCAGTGAATTGCCGCTTCCAACTAATGAAAAACTGTTTTTT
CDR3aa: CASSELPLPTNEKLFF

abundance: -
d_gene: TRBD1
v_gene: TRBV2
j_gene: TRBJ1-5
CDR3nt: TGTGCCAGCAGTGGGGGACAGGGGATCAATCAGCCCCAGCATTTT
CDR3aa: CASSGGQGINQPQHF

abundance: few
d_gene: -
v_gene: TRBV7-6
j_gene: TRBJ1-5
CDR3nt: TGTGCCAGCAGCTTAACGGCCCAAGATCAGCCCCAGCATTTT
CDR3aa: CASSLTAQDQPQHF

abundance: -
d_gene: TRBD2
v_gene: TRBV5-1
j_gene: TRBJ2-1
CDR3nt: TGCGGGACGCGGACTAGTGGCCGGGAGCAGTTCTTC
CDR3aa: CGTRTSGREQFF

abundance: few
d_gene: -
v_gene: TRBV4-1
j_gene: TRBJ2-5
CDR3nt: TGCGCCAGCAGCCAAGACCCAGGGGGGGGCCAGAAAGAGACCCAGTACTTC
CDR3aa: CASSQDPGGGQKETQYF

abundance: -
d_gene: -
v_gene: TRBV5-1
j_gene: TRBJ2-1
CDR3nt: TGCGCCAGCAGCTTGGATGTCGGATTTTACAATGAGCAGTTCTTC
CDR3aa: CASSLDVGFYNEQFF

abundance: -
d_gene: -
v_gene: TRBV3-1
j_gene: TRBJ1-2
CDR3nt: TGTGCCAGCAGCCAAGTTGCAGGGGTAATCTACTATGGCTACACCTTC
CDR3aa: CASSQVAGVIYYGYTF

abundance: once
d_gene: TRBD1
v_gene: TRBV5-5
j_gene: TRBJ2-5
CDR3nt: TGTGCCAGCAGCGCCGACAGGGGGGTCGTATTGGAGACCCAGTACTTC
CDR3aa: CASSADRGVVLETQYF

abundance: few
d_gene: TRBD2
v_gene: TRBV7-8
j_gene: TRBJ2-1
CDR3nt: TGTGCCAGCAGCTTAAGGAGCGGGGGGGGGAATGAGCAGTTCTTC
CDR3aa: CASSLRSGGGNEQFF

abundance: -
d_gene: -
v_gene: TRBV15
j_gene: TRBJ1-2
CDR3nt: TGTGCCACCAGCGGGGGTTTGGGGGGAGATACAGCTAACTATGGCTACACCTTC
CDR3aa: CATSGGLGGDTANYGYTF

abundance: few
d_gene: -
v_gene: TRBV11-1
j_gene: TRBJ2-7
CDR3nt: TGTGCCAGCAGCTTCACAGAGAACTACGAGCAGTACTTC
CDR3aa: CASSFTENYEQYF

abundance: -
d_gene: -
v_gene: TRBV7-6
j_gene: TRBJ1-3
CDR3nt: TGTGCCAGCAGCGCGAACTCTGGAAACACCATATATTTT
CDR3aa: CASSANSGNTIYF

abundance: -
d_gene: -
v_gene: TRBV20-1
j_gene: TRBJ1-2
CDR3nt: TGCAGTGCTAGAGAGGGACGGAACTATGGCTACACCTTC
CDR3aa: CSAREGRNYGYTF

abundance: -
d_gene: -
v_gene: TRBV24-1
j_gene: TRBJ2-3
CDR3nt: TGTGCCACCAGTGATCCCGCTAGCACAGATACGCAGTATTTT
CDR3aa: CATSDPASTDTQYF

abundance: -
d_gene: -
v_gene: TRBV28
j_gene: TRBJ1-3
CDR3nt: TGTGCCAGCAGCCCAGCCGCCTTTGTCCCCACCATATATTTT
CDR3aa: CASSPAAFVPTIYF

abundance: -
d_gene: TRBD2
v_gene: TRBV5-1
j_gene: TRBJ2-1
CDR3nt: TGCGCCAGCAGCTACCGGGGGGGGGCGGAGCAGTTCTTC
CDR3aa: CASSYRGGAEQFF

abundance: many
d_gene: TRBD2
v_gene: TRBV4-1
j_gene: TRBJ2-5
CDR3nt: TGCGCCAGCAGCCACGCGGCGAGCGGGAGGGTCGAGACCCAGTACTTC
CDR3aa: CASSHAASGRVETQYF

abundance: few
d_gene: -
v_gene: TRBV30
j_gene: TRBJ2-3
CDR3nt: TGTGCCTGGAGTCGCACCATATCGGGTACGCAGTATTTT
CDR3aa: CAWSRTISGTQYF

abundance: -
d_gene: -
v_gene: TRBV5-1
j_gene: TRBJ2-3
CDR3nt: TGCGCCTGCAGGGTTTTAGGTTTAGCAGATACGCAGTATTTT
CDR3aa: CACRVLGLADTQYF

abundance: few
d_gene: -
v_gene: TRBV3-1
j_gene: TRBJ2-3
CDR3nt: TGTGCCAGCAGCCAAGCCCCTAGGGGCCCAGATACGCAGTATTTT
CDR3aa: CASSQAPRGPDTQYF

abundance: -
d_gene: -
v_gene: TRBV13
j_gene: TRBJ2-2
CDR3nt: TGTGCCAGCAGCTTAGGGAGCAGATACACCGGGGAGCTGTTTTTT
CDR3aa: CASSLGSRYTGELFF

abundance: -
d_gene: -
v_gene: TRBV11-2
j_gene: TRBJ1-1
CDR3nt: TGTGCCAGCAGTTCTTGGACTGATAACACTGAAGCTTTCTTT
CDR3aa: CASSSWTDNTEAFF